This T cell receptor beta chain originates from a study of CD8 T cells in Susac syndrome. The RNA, roughly 0.45 to 1 ug, was put through reverse transcription using random hexamers. Amplification of TCR beta CDR3 by immunoSEQ multiplex PCR spanned 54 Vbeta and 13 Jbeta. Via MiXCR, TCRdb re-called the immunoSEQ multiplex PCR reads, giving one row per CDR3 protein. This table holds about 76,000 distinct CDR3 sequences, roughly nine tenths found once. The study sequenced TCR beta in blood CD8+ and CD4+ T cells. CD8+ and CD4+ T cells were negatively isolated; TEMRA cells were FACS-enriched. Germline V gives CDR1 SGHAT, CDR2 FQNNGV. The CDR3 sequence is 15 residues long. The trim removed 3 bases at V and 4 bases at J, leaving 4 bases unmatched.

The V gene is TRBV11-2, the J gene TRBJ2-3; 10 nucleotides line up with TRBD1. Sequenced input: CD8+ T cells from PBMCs. The clonotype originates from a human donor with multiple sclerosis. CDR3 in amino acids: CASSLTGGASDTQYF. The CDR3 DNA reads TGTGCCAGCAGCTTGACAGGGGGCGCGTCAGATACGCAGTATTTT. The whole variable domain, remainder taken from reference TRBV11-2 and TRBJ2-3, is EAGVAQSPRYKIIEKRQSVAFWCNPISGHATLYWYQQILGQGPKLLIQFQNNGVVDDSQLPKDRFSAERLKGVDSTLKIQPAKLEDSAVYLCASSLTGGASDTQYFGPGTRLTVL.